Listed below are T cell receptor beta chains from one sample, sequenced in a study of cytomegalovirus exposure and HLA in healthy donors. TCRdb's table, derived via immunoSEQ multiplex PCR, lists solely in-frame clones and lacks some. The sample lists 110,000 to 150,000 clones, around 78% occurring once. Sequencing was done on a sample of PBMCs. The receptors derive from a male donor in good health and CMV-seronegative. The CDR3 runs from the conserved cysteine through the conserved F or W. The D gene is left open where the match is weak. Clone size, where shown, is once, few, many, or a class for clones that have expanded.

CDR3 DNA,CDR3 protein,V gene,clone size,D gene,J gene
TGTGCCAGCAGCCCCAATTTTAGGGACAGGGGCGAGCAGTACTTC,CASSPNFRDRGEQYF,TRBV9,.,TRBD1,TRBJ2-7
TGCAGCGTTGGGGGGCCCAACTATGGCTACACCTTC,CSVGGPNYGYTF,TRBV29-1,.,.,TRBJ1-2
TGTGCCAGCAGCTTACTCCGGGACAGGGCCCTCTCTGGGGCCAACGTCCTGACTTTC,CASSLLRDRALSGANVLTF,TRBV13,.,TRBD1,TRBJ2-6
TGTGCCAGCACCAAGAGAATAGATACGCAGTATTTT,CASTKRIDTQYF,TRBV6-1,once,.,TRBJ2-3
TGTGCCAGCAGCTTTTCGGGGGGAGGGATCTATGAGCAGTTCTTC,CASSFSGGGIYEQFF,TRBV11-3,.,TRBD2,TRBJ2-1
TGTGCCCGCCCCGGGACTAGGGTTAGCTCCTACAATGAGCAGTTCTTC,CARPGTRVSSYNEQFF,TRBV25-1,.,TRBD2,TRBJ2-1
TGCGCCAGCAGTCCCGCATCAGGTACTTCTAACTATGGCTACACCTTC,CASSPASGTSNYGYTF,TRBV23-1,.,.,TRBJ1-2
TGCGCCAGCAGGTTCGGGACATCGTACCAAGAGACCCAGTACTTC,CASRFGTSYQETQYF,TRBV5-1,.,.,TRBJ2-5
TGTGCCAGTAGTATCAGGGCAGGGCCCACTGAAGCTTTCTTT,CASSIRAGPTEAFF,TRBV19,.,.,TRBJ1-1
TGCGCCAGCAGCTTGAGGGGGCGCGGTCAGCCCCAGCATTTT,CASSLRGRGQPQHF,TRBV5-1,.,TRBD1,TRBJ1-5
TGTGCCAGCAGCCCGCAGACAGCGCCGAATTCCTACGAGCAGTACTTC,CASSPQTAPNSYEQYF,TRBV7-9,.,.,TRBJ2-7
TGTGCCAGCAGCTTAACCTGGGACAGGGAAGCCCAAGAGACCCAGTACTTC,CASSLTWDREAQETQYF,TRBV11-3,.,TRBD1,TRBJ2-5
TGTGCCAGCAGTTCACAGGCGAGCTATGGCTACACCTTC,CASSSQASYGYTF,TRBV27,.,.,TRBJ1-2
TGTGCCAGCAGCTTAGGCCCAGGGCTGGGGGAGCAGTACTTC,CASSLGPGLGEQYF,TRBV7-6,once,.,TRBJ2-7
TGCGCCAGCGGGACTAGTGGCACCGGGGAGCTGTTTTTT,CASGTSGTGELFF,TRBV10-1,.,TRBD2,TRBJ2-2
TGTGCCAGAAGCGACGGGACAGGGGGCGCCGGCAATCAGCCCCAGCATTTT,CARSDGTGGAGNQPQHF,TRBV5-3,.,TRBD1,TRBJ1-5
TGTGCCAGCAGCCAAGGCCAGGAGCAGTACTTC,CASSQGQEQYF,TRBV4-2,.,.,TRBJ2-7
TGTGCCAGCTCACCACCGTCAACTTCGGGGGGCTACACCTTC,CASSPPSTSGGYTF,TRBV18,.,.,TRBJ1-2
TGTGCCAGCAGCTTAGGACAGGGGCAAGAGACCCAGTACTTC,CASSLGQGQETQYF,TRBV11-3,.,TRBD1,TRBJ2-5
TGTGCCTGGAGTGCCAGGTCCTACGAGCAGTACTTC,CAWSARSYEQYF,TRBV30,.,.,TRBJ2-7
TGCGCCAGCAGCCAAGATAGGGCCAGGGGATCTGGAAACACCATATATTTT,CASSQDRARGSGNTIYF,TRBV4-1,.,.,TRBJ1-3
TGTGCCAGCAGCCAAGATCCCGGAGGATGGGCCTACGAGCAGTACTTC,CASSQDPGGWAYEQYF,TRBV14,.,.,TRBJ2-7
TGTGCCAGCAGTGAATTAAAGCGAGTATCAGATACGCAGTATTTT,CASSELKRVSDTQYF,TRBV25-1,.,.,TRBJ2-3
TGTGCCTGGGCGACAGGGATCACTGGTGAGCAGTACTTC,CAWATGITGEQYF,TRBV30,.,TRBD1,TRBJ2-7
TGTGCCATCAGGGCGTCGGGACAAACCTACGAGCAGTACTTC,CAIRASGQTYEQYF,TRBV10-3,few,.,TRBJ2-7
TGTGCCAGCAGCTTAGGACAGGTCAATGAGCAGTTCTTC,CASSLGQVNEQFF,TRBV7-6,.,.,TRBJ2-1
TGTGCCAGTAGTATTGGGCCTGGAAACACCATATATTTT,CASSIGPGNTIYF,TRBV19,.,.,TRBJ1-3
TGTGCCAGCAGCGTAGCTCTCCTAGCGGAGGAGCAGTTCTTC,CASSVALLAEEQFF,TRBV9,once,TRBD2,TRBJ2-1
TGTGCCAGTAGTGCCCGCCAGCGAGTCAATGAAAAACTGTTTTTT,CASSARQRVNEKLFF,TRBV19,few,.,TRBJ1-4
TGCGCCAGCAGCTTTCGGACAGGGGATGGTGAAGCTTTCTTT,CASSFRTGDGEAFF,TRBV5-1,.,TRBD1,TRBJ1-1
TGTACCAGCAGCGCTACGGGACAGGGGAGAAACACCATATATTTT,CTSSATGQGRNTIYF,TRBV7-9,.,TRBD1,TRBJ1-3
TGTGCCAGCAGCTTAGTACTAGCTAGGGAGACCCAGTACTTC,CASSLVLARETQYF,TRBV7-8,few,.,TRBJ2-5
TGCGCCAGCAGCTTACCCACCGGGACAGGGGGCCTGGACGAGCAGTACTTC,CASSLPTGTGGLDEQYF,TRBV5-1,.,TRBD1,TRBJ2-7